This T cell receptor beta chain is from a study of T cell changes during pregnancy in multiple sclerosis. TCRdb's table, derived via immunoSEQ multiplex PCR, lists solely in-frame clones and lacks some. The sample carries fewer than 90,000 clones, 90% to 95% recorded once. This sequence was found in a female donor with multiple sclerosis, enrolled in a pregnancy study. The input for sequencing was peripheral blood, taken in the third trimester of pregnancy.

CDR3 sequence (DNA): TGTGCCAGCAGCCAAGCGGGAGGCTCAGATACGCAGTATTTT. Translating it yields CASSQAGGSDTQYF. This chain uses TRBV4-2 with TRBJ2-3; TRBD2 agrees at 7 bases. The CDR3 is made up of 14 amino acids. The germline V gene has CDR1 LGHNA and CDR2 YNFKEQ. The trim removed 1 base at V and 4 bases at J, leaving 2 bases unmatched.